The 27 T cell receptor beta chains below were found in one sample sequenced in a study of technical replicates of blood from a handful of donors. Repertoires were generated with immunoSEQ multiplex PCR, while TCRdb's copy carries only in-frame clones and drops some. Found here are 79,000 or so clones, roughly 91% of them singletons; the top ten hold around 0.24%. Material: T cells isolated from PBMCs. The source of these receptors is a human donor in good health.

This chain connects TRBV6-5 to TRBJ2-5, with 8 positions matching TRBD1. This CDR3 spans 14 amino acids. Germline assignment: CDR1 MNHEY and CDR2 SVGAGI. J lost 4 bases, V lost 1 base, and 2 bases had no gene match. The CDR3 coding sequence is TGTGCCAGCAGTTACTACAGGGGGGCAGAGACCCAGTACTTC. Translating gives CASSYYRGAETQYF.

The chain links TRBV15 to TRBJ2-3, with 9 positions matching TRBD2. The CDR3 is made up of 17 amino acids. Germline assignment: CDR1 LNHNV and CDR2 YYDKDF (reference sequence). The trim removed 0 bases at V and 4 bases at J, leaving 8 bases unmatched. The CDR3 loop is CATSRDKGGGAPDTQYF. DNA of the CDR3: TGTGCCACCAGCAGAGATAAGGGCGGGGGGGCCCCAGATACGCAGTATTTT.

This chain connects TRBV7-9 to TRBJ2-7, with D possibly matching TRBD2 (5 bases). The germline V gene encodes CDR1 SEHNR and CDR2 FQNEAQ (reference sequence). The ends were cut back, 1 base at V and 4 bases at J, with 11 bases in the middle. The length of the CDR3 is 14 residues. CDR3 residues: CASSLVSGGYEQYF. DNA of the CDR3: TGTGCCAGCAGCTTAGTAAGCGGCGGTTACGAGCAGTACTTC.

The chain recombines TRBV6-5 with TRBJ1-2; the match to TRBD1 covers 7 bases. J was trimmed by 4 bases and V by 2 bases; bases with no gene match: 1. CDR3 length: 13 amino acids. Germline V gives CDR1 MNHEY, CDR2 SVGAGI. The CDR3, as DNA: TGTGCCAGCAGTTACCGGGACAGCTATGGCTACACCTTC. Amino acids: CASSYRDSYGYTF.

The rearrangement joins TRBV7-8 to TRBJ2-7; TRBD2 aligns across 14 bases. CDR3 length: 20 residues. The germline gives CDR1 SGHVS, CDR2 FQNEAQ. J lost 1 base, V lost 5 bases, and 16 bases had no gene match. This CDR3 is CASSPGGSGTSGGFSYEQYF. CDR3 DNA sequence: TGTGCCAGCAGCCCAGGGGGGTCCGGGACTAGCGGGGGTTTTTCCTACGAGCAGTACTTC.

The chain links TRBV6-1 to TRBJ2-1; no firm D call. Looked up from germline, CDR1 is MNHNS and CDR2 is SASEGT. V was clipped by 1 base and J by 11 bases, with 12 bases between them. The CDR3 contains 13 residues. CDR3 in DNA: TGTGCCAGCAGTGAAGAGCTCCCCGTCAAGCAGTTCTTC. It specifies CASSEELPVKQFF.

V and J are TRBV2 and TRBJ2-1, with 11 bases fitting TRBD2. This CDR3 comprises 15 residues. The ends lost 5 bases at V and 9 bases at J; junction bases unmatched: 9. Germline loops: CDR1 SNHLY, CDR2 FYNNEI. The CDR3 loop is CASSYIAGGGPEQFF. In DNA form, the CDR3 reads TGTGCCAGCAGTTATATAGCGGGAGGGGGTCCTGAGCAGTTCTTC.

This chain uses TRBV29-1 with TRBJ2-2, with D perhaps matching TRBD1 (5 bases). Trimming pared 7 bases from V and 1 base from J, leaving 16 bases between. The CDR3 has 15 residues. CDR1 and CDR2 (germline): SQVTM, ANQGSEA. CDR3 amino acids: CSAQTDLGNTGELFF. In DNA form, the CDR3 reads TGCAGCGCCCAGACAGATTTGGGGAACACCGGGGAGCTGTTTTTT.

The count of this clone is one. The chain recombines TRBV27 with TRBJ2-7, with TRBD1 matching over 9 bases. Germline V lookup: CDR1 MNHEY, CDR2 SMNVEV (reference sequence). The J segment lost 3 bases and the V segment lost 5 bases, leaving 5 bases of the junction unmatched. The CDR3 is 14 residues long. The CDR3 sequence is CASSTGTGFYEQYF. The CDR3 nucleotides read TGTGCCAGCAGTACCGGGACAGGGTTCTACGAGCAGTACTTC.

The V call is TRBV15, the J call TRBJ1-5; D remains ambiguous. The CDR3 runs 13 residues. From germline, CDR1 is LNHNV and CDR2 YYDKDF (reference sequence). Trimming stripped 0 bases from V and 6 bases from J, with 6 bases between. CDR3 bases: TGTGCCACCAGCAGAGATCTTCCTCAGCCCCAGCATTTT. It encodes CATSRDLPQPQHF.

The rearrangement joins TRBV7-3 to TRBJ2-2; 15 nucleotides line up with TRBD2. This CDR3 comprises 19 residues. Looked up from germline, CDR1 is SGHTA and CDR2 is FQGTGA. V was clipped by 5 bases and J by 1 base; unmatched bases: 8. CDR3 loop: CASSKKGLAGGENTGELFF. As DNA, the CDR3 is TGTGCCAGCAGCAAAAAGGGACTAGCGGGGGGAGAGAACACCGGGGAGCTGTTTTTT.

The chain combines TRBV4-1 with TRBJ2-7, with TRBD1 matching 11 bases. The V and J ends lost 4 bases and 3 bases, in that order; junction bases with no gene match: 2. Germline loops: CDR1 MGHRA, CDR2 YSYEKL. CDR3 length equals 14 residues. The CDR3 bases are TGCGCCAGCAGCCGCGGGACAGGGGGCTACGAGCAGTACTTC. Its protein is CASSRGTGGYEQYF.

CDR3 bases: TGCGCCAGCAGCCCGCAGGGTACAGATACGCAGTATTTT. It codes for CASSPQGTDTQYF. The gene calls are TRBV4-1 and TRBJ2-3; possible D gene TRBD1, 5 bases. Germline CDR1 and CDR2: MGHRA and YSYEKL. CDR3 length: 13 residues. V lost 4 bases to trimming and J lost 3 bases, with 8 bases between them.

This clone was detected a few times. The CDR3 loop is CASSVDRSLDAFF. The CDR3 DNA sequence: TGTGCCAGCAGTGTAGACAGGTCCCTGGACGCTTTCTTT. V is TRBV25-1 and J is TRBJ1-1; perhaps TRBD1 as D (6 bases). This CDR3 has 13 amino acids. The germline V gene encodes CDR1 MGHDK and CDR2 SYGVNS. The V end lost 4 bases, the J end lost 11 bases, and 17 bases lay between the germline ends. The full variable domain, in which reference TRBV25-1 and TRBJ1-1 provide the parts outside the CDR3, is EADIYQTPRYLVIGTGKKITLECSQTMGHDKMYWYQQDPGMELHLIHYSYGVNSTEKGDLSSESTVSRIRTEHFPLTLESARPSHTSQYLCASSVDRSLDAFFGQGTRLTVV.

This clone was recorded once. This chain links TRBV6-1 with TRBJ1-5; 8 bases are shared with TRBD1. The germline V gene has CDR1 MNHNS and CDR2 SASEGT. J was trimmed by 9 bases and V by 4 bases; bases with no gene match: 11. The CDR3 length is 15 residues. The CDR3 protein is CASSGRGQGFLPQHF. The CDR3 nucleotides are TGTGCCAGCAGTGGACGAGGACAGGGATTTTTGCCCCAGCATTTT.

J is TRBJ2-3 and V is TRBV7-9, with TRBD2 matching 11 bases. Germline V CDR1 and CDR2: SEHNR, FQNEAQ (reference sequence). This CDR3 has 18 amino acids. The trim removed 4 bases at V and 2 bases at J, leaving 11 bases unmatched. Here the CDR3 DNA reads TGTGCCAGCAGCTCACTGGGGGGGACTAGCGGCCACACAGATACGCAGTATTTT. This encodes CASSSLGGTSGHTDTQYF.

The chain couples TRBV27 to TRBJ2-1; 7 nucleotides agree with TRBD2. The J segment lost 8 bases and the V segment lost 5 bases, leaving 9 bases of the junction unmatched. Germline values: CDR1 MNHEY, CDR2 SMNVEV (reference sequence). This CDR3 comprises 14 residues. CDR3 DNA: TGTGCCAGCAGTCCTAGCGGACCCTTCGATGAGCAGTTCTTC. Its translation: CASSPSGPFDEQFF.

This chain connects TRBV30 to TRBJ2-3; 8 bases are shared with TRBD2. CDR1 is GTSNPN and CDR2 is SVGIG in the germline V gene (reference sequence). The CDR3 totals 15 residues. V shed 4 bases and J 8 bases; nucleotides not matched to a gene: 14. The CDR3 region is CAWNGGAGQYVTQYF. CDR3 nucleotides: TGTGCCTGGAACGGGGGGGCTGGTCAGTACGTTACGCAGTATTTT.

This chain links TRBV5-4 with TRBJ2-5; D might be TRBD2 (6 bases). V lost 3 bases and J lost 5, with 17 bases in between. CDR3 length: 15 amino acids. CDR1 SGHNT and CDR2 YYREEE come from the germline V gene (reference sequence). The CDR3 DNA reads as TGTGCCAGCAGCTCCTTCTACCTGGGGAGGGAGACCCAGTACTTC. Translation: CASSSFYLGRETQYF.

This chain connects TRBV7-9 to TRBJ2-2, with 9 nucleotides matching TRBD2. The germline V gene has CDR1 SEHNR and CDR2 FQNEAQ (reference sequence). Losses at the gene ends were 1 base for V and 7 bases for J; bases not matched to a gene: 4. This CDR3 is built from 15 residues. This chain's CDR3 is CASSLVLAGYGELFF. For the CDR3, the DNA is TGTGCCAGCAGCTTAGTACTAGCGGGTTACGGGGAGCTGTTTTTT.

The CDR3, as DNA: TGTGCCAGCAGCGCTACAGTGCCTGGTAACTATGGCTACACCTTC. Translated, it gives CASSATVPGNYGYTF. The chain couples TRBV28 to TRBJ1-2; D call uncertain. Trimming pared 6 bases from V and 1 base from J, leaving 15 bases between. Looked up from germline, CDR1 is MDHEN and CDR2 is SYDVKM. The CDR3 is made up of 15 amino acids.

This clone appeared once. The rearrangement links TRBV5-1 to TRBJ1-1; D uncertain. CDR3 length: 15 residues. Germline CDR1 and CDR2: SGHRS and YFSETQ. V was shortened by 3 bases and J by 1 base, with 13 bases between the two germline ends. CDR3 region: CASSSGKDGNTEAFF. The CDR3 DNA sequence: TGCGCCAGCAGCTCGGGGAAGGACGGGAACACTGAAGCTTTCTTT.

This sequence joins TRBV11-3 and TRBJ1-6; TRBD1 is a possible D gene (6 bases). In germline, CDR1 is SGHNT, CDR2 YENEEA. The CDR3 runs to 17 residues. Trimming stripped 1 base from V and 9 bases from J, with 19 bases between. CDR3 protein: CASSLGGGGPLLSPLHF. CDR3 DNA sequence: TGTGCCAGCAGCTTAGGAGGGGGGGGCCCCTTGCTTTCACCCCTCCACTTT. Full variable domain (rest looked up from reference TRBV11-3 and TRBJ1-6): EAGVVQSPRYKIIEKKQPVAFWCNPISGHNTLYWYLQNLGQGPELLIRYENEEAVDDSQLPKDRFSAERLKGVDSTLKIQPAELGDSAVYLCASSLGGGGPLLSPLHFGNGTRLTVT.

This clone was counted a single time. The rearrangement links TRBV4-1 to TRBJ1-1, with D perhaps TRBD1 (5 bases). CDR1 is MGHRA and CDR2 is YSYEKL in the germline V gene. This CDR3 spans 16 amino acids. Between the trimmed V and J ends, which lost 1 base and 0 bases, there was a span of 12 bases. The CDR3 region is CASSQGPIQVNTEAFF. In nucleotides, the CDR3 is TGCGCCAGCAGCCAAGGACCTATACAGGTGAACACTGAAGCTTTCTTT.

V usage is TRBV5-1 and J usage is TRBJ2-1; 10 bases are a match to TRBD2. Germline values: CDR1 SGHRS, CDR2 YFSETQ. This CDR3 has 18 residues. V was clipped by 1 base and J by 12 bases; unmatched bases: 19. The CDR3 sequence is CASSLIDNPASGRDRQFF. The CDR3 DNA is TGCGCCAGCAGCTTGATCGATAACCCGGCTAGCGGGAGAGATAGGCAGTTCTTC.

The chain couples TRBV11-1 to TRBJ2-1, with a weak D call TRBD1 (6 bases). Germline assignment: CDR1 SGHAT and CDR2 FQDESV (reference sequence). The CDR3 consists of 16 residues. Trimming took 1 base from V and 2 from J, leaving 12 bases between them. CDR3 coding DNA: TGTGCCAGCAGCTTAGATGGGGGCTCCCCCTACAATGAGCAGTTCTTC. This encodes CASSLDGGSPYNEQFF. The full variable domain, in which reference TRBV11-1 and TRBJ2-1 provide the parts outside the CDR3, is EAEVAQSPRYKITEKSQAVAFWCDPISGHATLYWYRQILGQGPELLVQFQDESVVDDSQLPKDRFSAERLKGVDSTLKIQPAELGDSAMYLCASSLDGGSPYNEQFFGPGTRLTVL.

This chain joins TRBV5-4 and TRBJ2-3; D unclear. Deletions cut 4 bases from V and 2 bases from J, with 17 bases between. The CDR3 covers 16 residues. Germline V gene lookup returns CDR1 SGHNT and CDR2 YYREEE (reference sequence). The CDR3 DNA reads TGTGCCAGCAGCCGTAACATGGGCTACTCCACAGATACGCAGTATTTT. It encodes CASSRNMGYSTDTQYF.